This T cell receptor (beta chain) was documented in a study of shared clonotypes between healthy human individuals. Study information: The study enrolled two women and three men aged 18 to 49. Findings and limits, study-wide: On the whole, naive subsets had larger estimated richness than memory subsets had. Rarefaction demonstrated incomplete sorted-subset sequencing despite large depth.

Details on this clone: Its specificity is not known.

The CDR3 loop spans 14 amino acids. Germline V gene data show CDR1 as MDHEN and CDR2 as SYDVKM. Trimming shortened V by 3 bases and J by 3 bases, and 12 bases separated the two germline ends. Sequencing was performed with immunoSEQ multiplex PCR; in TCRdb, only in-frame clones are kept and a portion is missing. This repertoire shows hundreds of thousands of clones, approximately 96% found once; its top ten account for about 0.12%. CD45RO-negative, CCR7-selected cells formed the naive CD8 fraction, which excluded terminally differentiated effector memory CD45RA+ cells. The sequence was collected from a woman in her twenties or thirties in good health. Sequenced: naive CD8+ T cells sorted from blood. J is TRBJ2-7 and V is TRBV28; D unclear. CDR3 nucleotides: TGTGCCAGCAGTTTGGCCGGTCTCGGCTACGAGCAGTACTTC. It is translated as CASSLAGLGYEQYF. Filled out from reference TRBV28 and TRBJ2-7, the complete variable domain reads DVKVTQSSRYLVKRTGEKVFLECVQDMDHENMFWYRQDPGLGLRLIYFSYDVKMKEKGDIPEGYSVSREKKERFSLILESASTNQTSMYLCASSLAGLGYEQYFGPGTRLTVT.